The clone carrying this T cell receptor beta chain was counted at least ten times. The sample is drawn from a study of spatial heterogeneity in lung cancer. The overall study: At a median of around 2 years after resection, follow-up PBMC samples were sequenced when available. An average of more than ten raw reads was observed per unique TCR and UMI combination.

The study tagged each TCR cDNA molecule with a unique molecular identifier. TCRdb processed the 5' RACE reads anew with MiXCR; each CDR3 protein has one entry. Of 25,000 or so distinct CDR3 sequences detected, roughly 5% appear once; the ten largest clones hold less than 25%. Described time point: blood at routine non-recurrence follow-up after resection. The V and J ends lost 5 bases and 8 bases, in that order; junction bases with no gene match: 6. The CDR3 sequence is 14 residues long. Germline-derived CDR1 and CDR2 are SGHTA and FQGTGA. The chain carries TRBV7-3 and TRBJ2-3; 11 bases align to TRBD1. The sample was PBMCs, taken at follow-up. This sequence originates from a female donor with early-stage non-small cell lung cancer. The CDR3 DNA reads TGTGCCAGCAGCCCCTCGGGACAGGGGGGTACGCAGTATTTT. It is translated as CASSPSGQGGTQYF. Variable domain in full (rest from reference TRBV7-3 and TRBJ2-3): GAGVSQTPSNKVTEKGKYVELRCDPISGHTALYWYRQSLGQGPEFLIYFQGTGAADDSGLPNDRFFAVRPEGSVSTLKIQRTERGDSAVYLCASSPSGQGGTQYFGPGTRLTVL.